The source of this TCR beta chain is a study of CD8+ T cells in alopecia areata. Germline assignment: CDR1 SEHNR and CDR2 FQNEAQ (reference sequence). This CDR3 is built from 13 residues. From alopecia areata patients, lesional scalp punch biopsies and peripheral blood were collected. Extraction of RNA preceded its reverse transcription into cDNA, which served as the sequencing template. Data came from immunoSEQ multiplex PCR; TCRdb stores just in-frame clones and leaves some out. The sample has hundreds of thousands of clones; 57% are singletons. J is TRBJ2-7 and V is TRBV7-9, with TRBD2 matching over 10 bases. The material sequenced was CD4+ T cells sorted from blood, taken at week 0. The receptor's source is a human donor with alopecia areata. The CDR3: CAGTSGNNYEQYF. The CDR3 DNA is TGTGCAGGAACTAGCGGGAACAACTACGAGCAGTACTTC.